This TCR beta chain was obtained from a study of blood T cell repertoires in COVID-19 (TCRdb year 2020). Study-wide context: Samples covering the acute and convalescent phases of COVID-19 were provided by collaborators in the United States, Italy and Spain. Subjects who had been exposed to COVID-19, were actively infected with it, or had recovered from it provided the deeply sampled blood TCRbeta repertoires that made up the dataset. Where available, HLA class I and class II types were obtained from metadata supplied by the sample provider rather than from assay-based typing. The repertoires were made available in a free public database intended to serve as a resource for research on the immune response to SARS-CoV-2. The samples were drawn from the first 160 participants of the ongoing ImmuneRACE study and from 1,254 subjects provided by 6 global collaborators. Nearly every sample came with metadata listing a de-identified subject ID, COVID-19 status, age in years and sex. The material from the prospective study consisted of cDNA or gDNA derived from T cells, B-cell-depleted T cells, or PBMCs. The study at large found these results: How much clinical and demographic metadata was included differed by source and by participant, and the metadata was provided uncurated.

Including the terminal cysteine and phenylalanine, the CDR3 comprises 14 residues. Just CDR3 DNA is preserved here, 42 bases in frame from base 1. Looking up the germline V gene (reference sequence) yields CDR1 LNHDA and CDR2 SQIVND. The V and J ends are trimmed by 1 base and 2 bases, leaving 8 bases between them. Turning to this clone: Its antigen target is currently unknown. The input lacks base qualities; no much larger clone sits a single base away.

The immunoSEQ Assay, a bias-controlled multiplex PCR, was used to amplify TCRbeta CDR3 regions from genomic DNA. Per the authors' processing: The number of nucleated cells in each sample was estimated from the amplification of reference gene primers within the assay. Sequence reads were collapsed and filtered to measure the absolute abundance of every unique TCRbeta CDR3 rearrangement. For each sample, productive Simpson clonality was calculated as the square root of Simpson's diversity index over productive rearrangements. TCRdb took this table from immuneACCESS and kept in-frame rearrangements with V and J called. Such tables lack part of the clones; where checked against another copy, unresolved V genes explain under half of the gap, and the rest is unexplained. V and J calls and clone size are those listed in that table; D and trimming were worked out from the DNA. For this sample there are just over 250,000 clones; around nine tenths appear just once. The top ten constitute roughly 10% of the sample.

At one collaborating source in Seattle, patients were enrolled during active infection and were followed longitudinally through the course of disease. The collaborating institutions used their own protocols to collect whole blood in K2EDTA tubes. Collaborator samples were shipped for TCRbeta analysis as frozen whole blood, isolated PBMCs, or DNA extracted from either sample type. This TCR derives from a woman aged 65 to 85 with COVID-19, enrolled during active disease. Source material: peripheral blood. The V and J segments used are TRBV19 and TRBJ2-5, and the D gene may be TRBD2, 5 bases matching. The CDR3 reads CASSIGSGQETQYF. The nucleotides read TGTGCCAGTAGTATAGGGTCGGGACAAGAGACCCAGTACTTC.